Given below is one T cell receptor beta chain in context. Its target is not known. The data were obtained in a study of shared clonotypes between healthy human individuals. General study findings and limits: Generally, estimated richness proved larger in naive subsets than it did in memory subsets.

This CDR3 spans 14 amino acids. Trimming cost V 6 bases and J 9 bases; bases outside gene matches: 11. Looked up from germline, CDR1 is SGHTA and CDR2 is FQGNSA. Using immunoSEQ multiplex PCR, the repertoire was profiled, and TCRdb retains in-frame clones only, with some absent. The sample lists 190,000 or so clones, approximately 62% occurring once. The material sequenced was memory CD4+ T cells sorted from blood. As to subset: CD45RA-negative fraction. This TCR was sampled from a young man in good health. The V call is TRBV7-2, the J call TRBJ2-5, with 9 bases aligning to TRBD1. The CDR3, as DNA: TGTGCCAGCAGTCCCGGTACAGGGGGCGAGGCCCAGTACTTC. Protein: CASSPGTGGEAQYF.